These 8 T cell receptor beta chains originate from one sample sequenced in a study of blood T cell repertoires in COVID-19. Sequencing used immunoSEQ multiplex PCR; TCRdb keeps in-frame clones, though not all of them. The table lists some 250,000 clones, about nine tenths of them singletons. Sequencing was performed on peripheral blood. Receptors were obtained from a man in his 60s with acute or convalescent COVID-19.

The J gene is TRBJ1-1, the V gene TRBV19; D gene ambiguous. Germline V CDR1 and CDR2: LNHDA, SQIVND (reference sequence). The V end lost 1 base, the J end lost 1 base, and 7 bases lay between the germline ends. This CDR3 is 14 amino acids long. CDR3 sequence reads: CASSIGLANTEAFF. The DNA of the CDR3 is TGTGCCAGTAGTATAGGACTTGCGAACACTGAAGCTTTCTTT. Filled out from reference TRBV19 and TRBJ1-1, the complete variable domain reads DGGITQSPKYLFRKEGQNVTLSCEQNLNHDAMYWYRQDPGQGLRLIYYSQIVNDFQKGDIAEGYSVSREKKESFPLTVTSAQKNPTAFYLCASSIGLANTEAFFGQGTRLTVV.

The chain is built from TRBV28 and TRBJ1-1, with D tentatively TRBD1 (5 bases). The CDR3 has 13 residues. The V end lost 11 bases, the J end lost 4 bases, and 17 bases lay between the germline ends. Germline V lookup: CDR1 MDHEN, CDR2 SYDVKM. In nucleotides, the CDR3 is TGTGCCGCCTGGGGGGGGGTAGGCACTGAAGCTTTCTTT. Its protein is CAAWGGVGTEAFF.

The chain recombines TRBV7-6 with TRBJ2-7, with 7 bases lining up with TRBD2. Germline assignment: CDR1 SGHVS and CDR2 FNYEAQ. V lost 1 base and J lost 6; bases outside the gene matches: 3. CDR3 size: 13 residues. The CDR3 sequence: CASSLGGGGEQYF. CDR3 DNA sequence: TGTGCCAGCAGCTTAGGGGGGGGTGGCGAGCAGTACTTC.

The chain carries TRBV3-1 (or the pseudogene TRBV3-2) and TRBJ2-7; 8 bases match TRBD2. Per germline, CDR1 LGHDT and CDR2 YNNKEL (reference sequence). CDR3 length: 16 amino acids. Germline trimming cut 0 bases from V and 3 bases from J; bases unmatched to any gene: 7. The CDR3 DNA reads as TGTGCCAGCAGCCAAGATTTAGTAGCGGGAAGCTACGAGCAGTACTTC. Protein product: CASSQDLVAGSYEQYF.

The chain has TRBV28 and TRBJ2-3; TRBD2 aligns across 11 bases. Germline V lookup: CDR1 MDHEN, CDR2 SYDVKM. The CDR3 is 16 amino acids. J lost 2 bases, V lost 5 bases, and 6 bases had no gene match. In DNA, the CDR3 is TGTGCCAGCAGTCAAGTGACTAGCGGGGTCACAGATACGCAGTATTTT. It specifies CASSQVTSGVTDTQYF.

The chain has TRBV6-6 and TRBJ2-3; possible D gene TRBD1, 6 bases. Trimming shortened V by 5 bases and J by 3 bases, and 15 bases separated the two germline ends. The V gene's germline CDR1 is MNHNY and CDR2 SVGAGI (reference sequence). CDR3 length: 15 residues. The CDR3 DNA reads as TGTGCCAGCAGTCCACAGGGTGGAGCGACAGATACGCAGTATTTT. It yields the protein CASSPQGGATDTQYF.

V and J are TRBV12-3 or TRBV12-4 and TRBJ2-5; the D is unclear. V lost 3 bases and J lost 4, with 9 bases in between. This CDR3 is built from 13 residues. This CDR3 is CASSFGALETQYF. The CDR3 nucleotides read TGTGCCAGCAGTTTCGGTGCCTTAGAGACCCAGTACTTC.

V gene TRBV24-1 combines with J gene TRBJ2-2; 7 bases are a match to TRBD1. This CDR3 is 17 amino acids long. Germline CDR1 KGHDR, CDR2 SFDVKD. V trimming: 3 bases; J trimming: 2 bases; junction bases outside the gene matches: 8. Here the CDR3 reads CATSDRDRDTNTGELFF. The CDR3 coding sequence is TGTGCCACCAGTGATCGTGACAGGGATACTAACACCGGGGAGCTGTTTTTT.